This T cell receptor (beta chain) was identified during a study of shared clonotypes between healthy human individuals. The table lists this clone with a few counts. Its antigen is not identified. Other DNA sequences from this sample encode an identical CDR3 as well. Data came from immunoSEQ multiplex PCR; TCRdb stores just in-frame clones and leaves some out. The table lists 2.5 million or so clones, roughly nine tenths of them singletons. Study findings and constraints: Expectations were that clonotype sharing among donors would be affected by sequencing depth.

V was cut by 0 bases and J by 7 bases, with 8 bases left in between. CDR3 length: 14 residues. Germline-derived CDR1 and CDR2 are SGHRS and YFSETQ. The V gene is TRBV5-1, the J gene TRBJ1-6; D is possibly TRBD1 (6 bases). The sequence was collected from a man aged 18 to 30 in good health. Sequences were obtained from naive CD4+ T cells sorted from blood. Subset here: CD45RA+ positively selected. The CDR3 loop is CASSLEGGNSPLHF. DNA of the CDR3: TGCGCCAGCAGCTTGGAGGGGGGGAATTCACCCCTCCACTTT. Complete variable domain (other parts from reference TRBV5-1 and TRBJ1-6): KAGVTQTPRYLIKTRGQQVTLSCSPISGHRSVSWYQQTPGQGLQFLFEYFSETQRNKGNFPGRFSGRQFSNSRSEMNVSTLELGDSALYLCASSLEGGNSPLHFGNGTRLTVT.